This T cell receptor (beta chain) was obtained from a study of Graves' ophthalmopathy and Graves' hyperthyroidism. Across the study: Being free of ophthalmopathy for 18 months of follow-up defined stable hyperthyroidism.

Points from the study as a whole: Blood samples also showed most expanded thyroid clonotypes exceeding 0.001 frequency.

This clonotype turned up a few times. Its target is not known. Germline CDR1 is MDHEN and CDR2 is SYDVKM. The CDR3 extends over 18 amino acids. V shed 6 bases, J shed 7 bases, and the junction held 18 bases outside the gene matches. Amplifying from RNA transcripts, the study obtained TCR beta CDR3 regions. The library came from an HTBI-primed first-round RT-PCR and a second-round multiplex PCR. TCRdb reprocessed the multiplex PCR reads with MiXCR, giving one entry per CDR3 protein. The sample holds a few hundred thousand distinct CDR3 sequences, about 40% seen once. The sequenced material came from peripheral blood or thyroid tissue (not recorded which). The chain couples TRBV28 to TRBJ1-6; 7 nucleotides match TRBD1. The sequence came from an adult man with Graves' hyperthyroidism. In nucleotides, the CDR3 is TGTGCCAGCAGCTCCCCGCGACAGGGCGGTATGTGGAATTCACCCCTCCACTTT. It codes for CASSSPRQGGMWNSPLHF.